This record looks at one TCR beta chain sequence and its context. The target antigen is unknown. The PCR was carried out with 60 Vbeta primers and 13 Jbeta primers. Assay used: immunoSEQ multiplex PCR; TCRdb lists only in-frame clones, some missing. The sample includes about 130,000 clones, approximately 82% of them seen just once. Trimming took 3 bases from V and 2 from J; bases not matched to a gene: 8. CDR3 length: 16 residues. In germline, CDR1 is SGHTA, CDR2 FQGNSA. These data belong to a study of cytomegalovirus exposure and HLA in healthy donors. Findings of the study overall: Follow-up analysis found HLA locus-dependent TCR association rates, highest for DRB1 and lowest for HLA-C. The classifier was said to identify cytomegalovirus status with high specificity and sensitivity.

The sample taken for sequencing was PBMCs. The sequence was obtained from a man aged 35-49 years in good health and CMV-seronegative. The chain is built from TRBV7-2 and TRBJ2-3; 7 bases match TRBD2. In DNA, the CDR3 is TGTGCCAGCAGCTTGGTGGGCGGGGGTAACACAGATACGCAGTATTTT. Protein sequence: CASSLVGGGNTDTQYF.